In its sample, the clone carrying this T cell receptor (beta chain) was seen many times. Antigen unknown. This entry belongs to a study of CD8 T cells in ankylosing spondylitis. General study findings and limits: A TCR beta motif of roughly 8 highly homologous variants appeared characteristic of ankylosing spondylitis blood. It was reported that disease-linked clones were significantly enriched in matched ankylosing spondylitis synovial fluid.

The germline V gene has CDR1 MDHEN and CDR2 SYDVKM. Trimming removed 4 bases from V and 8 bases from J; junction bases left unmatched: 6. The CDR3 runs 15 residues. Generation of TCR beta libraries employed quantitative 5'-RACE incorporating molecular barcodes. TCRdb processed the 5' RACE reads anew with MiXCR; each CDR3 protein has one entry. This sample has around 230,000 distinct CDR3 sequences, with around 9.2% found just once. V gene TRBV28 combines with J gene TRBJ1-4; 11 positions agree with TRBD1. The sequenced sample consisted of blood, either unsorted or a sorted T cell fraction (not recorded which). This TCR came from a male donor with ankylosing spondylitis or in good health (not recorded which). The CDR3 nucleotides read TGTGCCAGCAGTTCCTCGGACAGGGGGCAAGAAAAACTGTTTTTT. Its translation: CASSSSDRGQEKLFF.